Listed here are 8 T cell receptor beta chains from one sample, sequenced in a study of cytotoxic CD8 clonotypes in ibrutinib-treated CLL. Clones were read by immunoSEQ multiplex PCR, and TCRdb kept only the in-frame ones, dropping some. The sample includes about 300,000 clones, approximately 79% seen only once; the top ten take about 5%. This sample comprised PBMCs, obtained at disease progression, from a patient treated with ibrutinib. The receptors derive from a human donor with chronic lymphocytic leukemia.

CDR3: CASSLRQGEAFF. The CDR3 nucleotides are TGTGCCAGCAGCCTGAGACAGGGTGAGGCTTTCTTT. The chain employs TRBV6-5 and TRBJ1-1, with 7 bases aligning to TRBD1. V shed 6 bases and J 11 bases; nucleotides not matched to a gene: 9. CDR1 is MNHEY, CDR2 SVGAGI, per germline. The CDR3 consists of 12 residues.

The rearrangement joins TRBV6-6 to TRBJ2-3; D is unclear. V dropped 2 bases and J dropped 0 bases, with 6 bases sitting between them. The CDR3 contains 14 residues. From germline, CDR1 is MNHNY and CDR2 SVGAGI (reference sequence). The chain's CDR3 is CASSYETSTDTQYF. The CDR3 DNA reads TGTGCCAGCAGTTACGAGACTAGCACAGATACGCAGTATTTT.

The chain recombines TRBV9 with TRBJ2-7; 7 positions agree with TRBD1. J gave up 6 bases and V 2 bases, and 5 bases lay outside the gene matches. This CDR3 spans 13 amino acids. Germline V lookup: CDR1 SGDLS, CDR2 YYNGEE. CDR3 sequence reads: CASSVGDSSEQYF. In DNA form, the CDR3 reads TGTGCCAGCAGCGTCGGGGACAGCTCCGAGCAGTACTTC.

V usage is TRBV28 and J usage is TRBJ2-7; TRBD2 aligns across 8 bases. J was trimmed by 6 bases and V by 3 bases; bases with no gene match: 10. The CDR3 loop spans 15 amino acids. Germline V lookup: CDR1 MDHEN, CDR2 SYDVKM. For the CDR3, the DNA is TGTGCCAGCAGTTTCGGTCCCCGGGAGGGGGGCGAGCAGTACTTC. Protein sequence: CASSFGPREGGEQYF.

V gene TRBV19 combines with J gene TRBJ1-2; D is uncertain. Germline CDR1 and CDR2: LNHDA and SQIVND (reference sequence). The CDR3 spans 11 residues. V was pared by 3 bases and J by 7 bases, with 6 bases between. CDR3 region: CASSMRGGYTF. As DNA, the CDR3 is TGTGCCAGTAGTATGCGGGGTGGCTACACCTTC. Looking up the rest from reference TRBV19 and TRBJ1-2 gives the full variable domain: DGGITQSPKYLFRKEGQNVTLSCEQNLNHDAMYWYRQDPGQGLRLIYYSQIVNDFQKGDIAEGYSVSREKKESFPLTVTSAQKNPTAFYLCASSMRGGYTFGSGTRLTVV.

V gene TRBV4-3 combines with J gene TRBJ1-5, with TRBD1 matching 9 bases. Germline V gene lookup returns CDR1 LGHNA and CDR2 YSLEER. This CDR3 contains 18 residues. Trimming removed 1 base from V and 2 bases from J; junction bases left unmatched: 9. The CDR3 sequence is CASSQGDREEEGNQPQHF. The CDR3 DNA follows: TGCGCCAGCAGCCAAGGGGACAGGGAGGAGGAGGGCAATCAGCCCCAGCATTTT.

This chain connects TRBV5-6 to TRBJ2-5; no clear D gene. V was trimmed by 1 base and J by 4 bases, leaving 11 bases between them. This CDR3 is built from 14 residues. CDR1 is SGHDT, CDR2 YYEEEE, per germline. CDR3: CASSLSRIRETQYF. The CDR3 DNA reads as TGTGCCAGCAGCTTGTCGCGGATCAGAGAGACCCAGTACTTC.

The genes are TRBV7-9 and TRBJ1-3; D remains unclear. Germline-derived CDR1 and CDR2 are SEHNR and FQNEAQ (reference sequence). The CDR3 loop spans 13 amino acids. V was pared by 1 base and J by 5 bases, with 6 bases between. The CDR3 region is CASSLDPRNTIYF. The CDR3 coding sequence is TGTGCCAGCAGCTTAGATCCAAGAAACACCATATATTTT.